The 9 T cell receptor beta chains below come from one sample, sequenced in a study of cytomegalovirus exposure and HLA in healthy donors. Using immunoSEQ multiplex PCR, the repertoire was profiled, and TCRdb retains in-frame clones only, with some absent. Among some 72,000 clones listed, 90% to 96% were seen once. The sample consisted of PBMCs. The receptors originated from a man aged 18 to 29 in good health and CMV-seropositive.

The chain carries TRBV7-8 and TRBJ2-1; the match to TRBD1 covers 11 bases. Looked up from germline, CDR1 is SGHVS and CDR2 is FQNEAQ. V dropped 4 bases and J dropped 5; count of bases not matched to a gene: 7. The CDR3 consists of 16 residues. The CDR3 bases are TGTGCCAGCAGCTCTGGGACAGGGGGTATCCACAATGAGCAGTTCTTC. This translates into CASSSGTGGIHNEQFF.

The CDR3 DNA follows: TGTGCCAGCAGCTCAAGGACAGGGGCCTTCACAGATACGCAGTATTTT. It codes for CASSSRTGAFTDTQYF. This chain links TRBV11-3 with TRBJ2-3; the match to TRBD1 covers 9 bases. Per the germline V gene, CDR1 is SGHNT and CDR2 is YENEEA. The V gene end was trimmed by 4 bases and the J gene end by 2 bases; junction bases not matched to a gene: 7. CDR3 length: 16 residues.

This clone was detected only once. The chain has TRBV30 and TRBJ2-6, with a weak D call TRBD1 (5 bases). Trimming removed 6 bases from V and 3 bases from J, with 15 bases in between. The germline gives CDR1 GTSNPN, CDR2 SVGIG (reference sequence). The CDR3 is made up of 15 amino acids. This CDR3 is CACKQQGFGANVLTF. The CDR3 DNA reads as TGTGCCTGTAAACAGCAGGGATTTGGGGCCAACGTCCTGACTTTC.

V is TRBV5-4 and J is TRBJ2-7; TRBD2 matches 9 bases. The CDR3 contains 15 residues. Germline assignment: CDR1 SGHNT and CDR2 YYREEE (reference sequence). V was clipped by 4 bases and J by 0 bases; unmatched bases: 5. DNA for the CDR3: TGTGCCAGCAGCCGGACTAGCGCGAGCTCCTACGAGCAGTACTTC. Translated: CASSRTSASSYEQYF. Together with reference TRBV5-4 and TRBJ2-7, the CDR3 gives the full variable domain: ETGVTQSPTHLIKTRGQQVTLRCSSQSGHNTVSWYQQALGQGPQFIFQYYREEENGRGNFPPRFSGLQFPNYSSELNVNALELDDSALYLCASSRTSASSYEQYFGPGTRLTVT.

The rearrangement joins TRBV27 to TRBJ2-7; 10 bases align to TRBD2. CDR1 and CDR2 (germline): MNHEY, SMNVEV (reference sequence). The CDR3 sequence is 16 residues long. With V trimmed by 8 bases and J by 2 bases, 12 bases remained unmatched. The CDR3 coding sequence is TGTGCCAGCTTTGGAATAGCGGGAGGTAAGCCCTACGAGCAGTACTTC. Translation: CASFGIAGGKPYEQYF.

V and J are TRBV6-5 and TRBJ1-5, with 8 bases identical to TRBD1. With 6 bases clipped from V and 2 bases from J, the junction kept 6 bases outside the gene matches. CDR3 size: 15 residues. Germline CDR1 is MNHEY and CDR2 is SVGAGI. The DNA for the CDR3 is TGTGCCAGCAGCCCAGGGGGCCGGGGCAATCAGCCCCAGCATTTT. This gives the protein CASSPGGRGNQPQHF.

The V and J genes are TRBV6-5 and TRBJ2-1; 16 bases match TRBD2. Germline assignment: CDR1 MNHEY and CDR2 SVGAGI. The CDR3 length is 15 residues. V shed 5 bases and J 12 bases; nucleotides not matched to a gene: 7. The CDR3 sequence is CASSTQGLAGGGQFF. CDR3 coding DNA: TGTGCCAGCAGTACCCAGGGACTAGCGGGAGGGGGGCAGTTCTTC.

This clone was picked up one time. The CDR3, as DNA: TGCGCCAGCAGCCCAGGGGGTTTGAACACCGGGGAGCTGTTTTTT. Amino acid sequence: CASSPGGLNTGELFF. The chain links TRBV5-1 to TRBJ2-2, with TRBD1 matching 7 bases. With V trimmed by 4 bases and J by 1 base, 4 bases remained unmatched. This CDR3 is built from 15 residues. Germline V lookup: CDR1 SGHRS, CDR2 YFSETQ.

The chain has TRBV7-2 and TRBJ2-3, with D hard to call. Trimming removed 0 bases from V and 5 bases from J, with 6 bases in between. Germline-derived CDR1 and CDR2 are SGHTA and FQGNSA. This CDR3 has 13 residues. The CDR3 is CASSLAPGDTQYF. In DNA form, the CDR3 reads TGTGCCAGCAGCTTAGCCCCGGGAGATACGCAGTATTTT.